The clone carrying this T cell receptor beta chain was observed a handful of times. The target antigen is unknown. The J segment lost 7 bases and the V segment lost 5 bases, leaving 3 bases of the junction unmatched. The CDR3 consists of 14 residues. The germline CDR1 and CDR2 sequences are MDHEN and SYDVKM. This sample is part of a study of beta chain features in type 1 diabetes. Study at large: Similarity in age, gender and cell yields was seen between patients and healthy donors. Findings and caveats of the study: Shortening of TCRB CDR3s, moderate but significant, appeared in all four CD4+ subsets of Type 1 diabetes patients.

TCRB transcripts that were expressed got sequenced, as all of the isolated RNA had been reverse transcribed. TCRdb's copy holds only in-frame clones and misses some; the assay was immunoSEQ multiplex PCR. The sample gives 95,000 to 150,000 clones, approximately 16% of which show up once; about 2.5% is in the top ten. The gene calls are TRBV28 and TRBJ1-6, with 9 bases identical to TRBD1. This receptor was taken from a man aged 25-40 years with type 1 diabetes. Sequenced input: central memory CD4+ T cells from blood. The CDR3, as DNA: TGTGCCAGCAGTCCCGGACAGGGGAATTCACCCCTCCACTTT. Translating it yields CASSPGQGNSPLHF.